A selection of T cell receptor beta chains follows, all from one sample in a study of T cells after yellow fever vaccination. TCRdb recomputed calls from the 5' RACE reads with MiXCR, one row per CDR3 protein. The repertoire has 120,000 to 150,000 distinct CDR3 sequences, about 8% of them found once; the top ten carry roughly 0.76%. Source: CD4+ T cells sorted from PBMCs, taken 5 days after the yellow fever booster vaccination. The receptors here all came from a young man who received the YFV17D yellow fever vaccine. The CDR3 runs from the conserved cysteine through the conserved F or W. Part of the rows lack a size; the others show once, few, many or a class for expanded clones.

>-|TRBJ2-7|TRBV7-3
CASSPGGGSIFEQYF
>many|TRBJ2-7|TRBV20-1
CSVGGRAGREQYF
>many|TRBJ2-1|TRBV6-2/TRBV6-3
CASSRTGPTYNEQFF
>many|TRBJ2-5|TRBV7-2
CASSSASGETQYF
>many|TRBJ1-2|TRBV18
CASSPFAGQGGNYGYTF
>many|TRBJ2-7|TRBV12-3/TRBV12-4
CASRVSHRETYEQYF
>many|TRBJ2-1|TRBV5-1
CASSWGQGGEQFF
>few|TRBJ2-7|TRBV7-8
CASSLVQGNYEQYF
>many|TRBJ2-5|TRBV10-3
CAISSGTEETQYF
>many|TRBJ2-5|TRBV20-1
CSARDGRVPQETQYF
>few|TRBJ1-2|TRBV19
CASSAGPGYGYTF
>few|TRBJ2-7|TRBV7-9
CASSLAGTSEQYF
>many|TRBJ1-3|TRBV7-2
CASSFGGQISGNTIYF
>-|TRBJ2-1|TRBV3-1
CATTQGTGLDNEQFF
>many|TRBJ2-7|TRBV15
CATSTLGASEQYF
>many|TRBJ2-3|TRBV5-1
CASSEGTGSQYF
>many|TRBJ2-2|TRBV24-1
CATSELSGIRPGELFF
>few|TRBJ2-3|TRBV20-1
CSASANPPPDTQYF